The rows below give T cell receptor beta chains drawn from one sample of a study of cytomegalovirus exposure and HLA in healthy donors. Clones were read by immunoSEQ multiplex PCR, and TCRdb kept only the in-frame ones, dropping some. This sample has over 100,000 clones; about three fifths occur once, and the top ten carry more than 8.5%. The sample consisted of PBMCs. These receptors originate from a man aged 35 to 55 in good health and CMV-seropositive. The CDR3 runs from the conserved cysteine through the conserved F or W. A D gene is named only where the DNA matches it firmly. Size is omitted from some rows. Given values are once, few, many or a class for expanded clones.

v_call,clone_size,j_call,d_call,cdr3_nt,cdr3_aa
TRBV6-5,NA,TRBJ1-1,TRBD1,TGTGCCAGCAGTTTTACAGGGGGCGCGAGCACTGAAGCTTTCTTT,CASSFTGGASTEAFF
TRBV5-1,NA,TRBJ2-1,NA,TGCGCCAGCAGCTTGGCACAGAGCTCCTACAATGAGCAGTTCTTC,CASSLAQSSYNEQFF
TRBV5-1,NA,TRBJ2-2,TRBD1,TGCGCCAGCAGCTTAAGGACAGGGATAATCGGGGAGCTGTTTTTT,CASSLRTGIIGELFF
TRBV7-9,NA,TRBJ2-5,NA,TGTGCCAGCAGCCCGGAGATCCAAGAGACCCAGTACTTC,CASSPEIQETQYF
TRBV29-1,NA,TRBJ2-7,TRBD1,TGCAGCGTTGAGAACAGGGGGTACGAGCAGTACTTC,CSVENRGYEQYF
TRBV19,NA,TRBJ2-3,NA,TGTGCCACAGGGGGGTTGGCGGATACGCAGTATTTT,CATGGLADTQYF
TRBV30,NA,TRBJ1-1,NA,TGTGCCTGGGCACAGGGTTTGGACACTGAAGCTTTCTTT,CAWAQGLDTEAFF
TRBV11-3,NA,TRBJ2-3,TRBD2,TGTGCCAGCAGCTTACGCGGGGCGGGGGTGGCAGATACGCAGTATTTT,CASSLRGAGVADTQYF
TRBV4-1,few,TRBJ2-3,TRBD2,TGCGCCAGCAGCCAAGAATGGCGGGGGGCCAACACAGATACGCAGTATTTT,CASSQEWRGANTDTQYF
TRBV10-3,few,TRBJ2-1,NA,TGTGCCATCAGTGCATACCCACCAGGGGAGCGGGGAGGACCGTTTGGAGAGTACAATGAGCAGTTCTTC,CAISAYPPGERGGPFGEYNEQFF
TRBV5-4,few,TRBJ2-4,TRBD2,TGTGCCAGCAGCTTGATCGGGGGGACCGTAGCCAAAAACATTCAGTACTTC,CASSLIGGTVAKNIQYF
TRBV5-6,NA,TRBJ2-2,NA,TGTGCCAGCAGCTTGTACATCGGGAGTTACACCGGGGAGCTGTTTTTT,CASSLYIGSYTGELFF
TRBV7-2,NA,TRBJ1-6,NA,TGTGCCAGTCGGGACACCAGGTTGAGAACGGTCCACTTT,CASRDTRLRTVHF
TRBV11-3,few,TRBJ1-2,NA,TGTGCCAGCAGCTTAAGCAGGGGCGAAGGCTACACCTTC,CASSLSRGEGYTF
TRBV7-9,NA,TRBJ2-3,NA,TGTGCCAGCAGCGATACAGGGTGGGGTAGCACAGATACGCAGTATTTT,CASSDTGWGSTDTQYF
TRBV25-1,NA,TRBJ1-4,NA,TGTGCCAGCTCCCAACGGGGGGAAAAACTGTTTTTT,CASSQRGEKLFF
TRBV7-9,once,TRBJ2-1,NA,TGTGCCAGCAGCACCTGGACTGCTCGTGACGATGAGCAGTTCTTC,CASSTWTARDDEQFF
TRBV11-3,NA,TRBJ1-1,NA,TGTGCCAGCAGCGGTGGAGGGTCGAACACTGAAGCTTTCTTT,CASSGGGSNTEAFF
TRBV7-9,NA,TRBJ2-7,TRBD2,TGTGCCAGCAGCACGCCGGGACTAGCGGACGAGCAGTACTTC,CASSTPGLADEQYF
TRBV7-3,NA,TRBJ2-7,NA,TGTGCCAGAGTCAGGCCCTTTACCTACGAGCAGTACTTC,CARVRPFTYEQYF
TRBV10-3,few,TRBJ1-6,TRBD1,TGTGCCATCAGTGACCTAAGGACAGGGGGCGTGACACCCCTCCACTTT,CAISDLRTGGVTPLHF
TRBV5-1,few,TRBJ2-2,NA,TGCGCCAGCAGCTTGGGGGTCAGGGCCGGGGAGCTGTTTTTT,CASSLGVRAGELFF
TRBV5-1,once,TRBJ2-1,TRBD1,TGCGCCAGCAGCTTGGGAGGACAGGGGATGAATGAGCAGTTCTTC,CASSLGGQGMNEQFF
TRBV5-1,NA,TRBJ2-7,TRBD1,TGCGCCAGCAGTAACCGGGACAGGGGGTTTTACGAGCAGTACTTC,CASSNRDRGFYEQYF
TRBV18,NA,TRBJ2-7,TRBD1,TGTGCCAGCTCACCAACGGACAGGACCAACGAGCAGTACTTC,CASSPTDRTNEQYF
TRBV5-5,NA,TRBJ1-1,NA,TGTGCCAGCAGCTTACTAAGGAGCACTGAAGCTTTCTTT,CASSLLRSTEAFF
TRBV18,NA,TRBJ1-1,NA,TGTGCCAGCTCATATGGGGGCAACACTGAAGCTTTCTTT,CASSYGGNTEAFF
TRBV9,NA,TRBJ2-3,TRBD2,TGTGCCAGCGGGATTAGACTAGCGGGAGTTCTAGATACGCAGTATTTT,CASGIRLAGVLDTQYF
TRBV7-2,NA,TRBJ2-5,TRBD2,TGTGCCAGCAGCTTAGCGGCGGGGGGGCTCCAAGAGACCCAGTACTTC,CASSLAAGGLQETQYF
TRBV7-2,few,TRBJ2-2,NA,TGTGCCAGCAGCTTCGACAGAAACACCGGGGAGCTGTTTTTT,CASSFDRNTGELFF
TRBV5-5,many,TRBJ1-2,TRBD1,TGTGCCAGCAGCTTGGCAACAGGGGATGGCTACACCTTC,CASSLATGDGYTF
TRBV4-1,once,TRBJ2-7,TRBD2,TGCGCCAGCAGCCAAGTATTAACCGGGACTAGCTACGAGCAGTACTTC,CASSQVLTGTSYEQYF
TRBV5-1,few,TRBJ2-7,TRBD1,TGCGCCAGCAGCTTAAACCCCGGGACAGGGGTCGGGGAGCAGTACTTC,CASSLNPGTGVGEQYF
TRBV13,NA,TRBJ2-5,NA,TGTGCCAGCAGCTTAGTAGGCGGCCAAGAGACCCAGTACTTC,CASSLVGGQETQYF
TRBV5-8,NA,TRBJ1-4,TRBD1,TGTGCCAGCAGAAAACCGACAGGGGACGATGAAAAACTGTTTTTT,CASRKPTGDDEKLFF